This T cell receptor beta chain was recorded in a study of blood T cell repertoires in COVID-19 (dated by TCRdb to 2019 to 2021). Background on the whole study: Collaborator samples came from the United States, Italy and Spain and covered acute and convalescent phases of COVID-19. The material from the prospective study consisted of cDNA or gDNA derived from T cells, B-cell-depleted T cells, or PBMCs. Subjects who had been exposed to COVID-19, were actively infected with it, or had recovered from it provided the deeply sampled blood TCRbeta repertoires that made up the dataset. The repertoires were released in a freely available public database meant as a resource for research on the immune response to SARS-CoV-2. The samples were drawn from two sources: the first 160 participants of the ongoing ImmuneRACE study, and 1,000 to 1,500 subjects contributed by 6 global collaborators. The sample metadata nearly always contained a de-identified subject ID, COVID-19 status, age in years and sex. HLA class I and class II types, where available, came from metadata supplied by the sample provider rather than from assay-based typing.

With regard to this clone: Its antigen remains unidentified. The sample holds no much larger clone one base away, and base qualities are not on file.

One collaborating source in Seattle enrolled patients during active infection and followed them longitudinally through the course of disease. The collaborating institutions used their own protocols to collect whole blood in K2EDTA tubes. For TCRbeta analysis, collaborator samples were shipped as frozen whole blood, as isolated PBMCs, or as DNA extracted from either sample type. The immunoSEQ Assay, a bias-controlled multiplex PCR, was used to amplify TCRbeta CDR3 regions from genomic DNA. The source study handled its data this way. Within the assay, amplification of reference gene primers was used to estimate how many nucleated cells each sample contained. Sequence reads were collapsed and filtered to measure the absolute abundance of every unique TCRbeta CDR3 rearrangement. Productive Simpson clonality was computed per sample as the square root of Simpson's diversity index over productive rearrangements. The table was pulled from immuneACCESS by TCRdb, which kept in-frame rearrangements only. Such tables lose some clones; where checked, under half of the loss comes from unresolved V genes, and the rest has no known cause. That table gives V, J and clone size, and the DNA gave D and trimming. The sample table holds roughly 200,000 clones, of which 75% to 85% were seen once. 5.5% to 7% of the sample goes to the ten largest clones.

The paper's findings and limits, for the study overall: The quantity of clinical and demographic metadata differed by source and by participant and was supplied without curation.

V has 6 bases trimmed and J has 2 bases trimmed; junction bases matching no gene number 6. Taken from the germline V gene, the CDR1 and CDR2 loops are MNHEY and SVGAGI. From the cysteine up to the phenylalanine, the CDR3 has a length of 14 residues. Kept here is only the CDR3 DNA, which spans 42 bases and is read in frame from base 1. The source material was peripheral blood. The rearrangement combines TRBV6-5 with TRBJ2-5, with 7 bases in between that match TRBD2. The clonotype originates from a woman in her forties with COVID-19, enrolled during active disease. The CDR3 has the sequence CASSFGRRQETQYF. The DNA reads TGTGCCAGCAGCTTCGGGAGGCGACAAGAGACCCAGTACTTC.